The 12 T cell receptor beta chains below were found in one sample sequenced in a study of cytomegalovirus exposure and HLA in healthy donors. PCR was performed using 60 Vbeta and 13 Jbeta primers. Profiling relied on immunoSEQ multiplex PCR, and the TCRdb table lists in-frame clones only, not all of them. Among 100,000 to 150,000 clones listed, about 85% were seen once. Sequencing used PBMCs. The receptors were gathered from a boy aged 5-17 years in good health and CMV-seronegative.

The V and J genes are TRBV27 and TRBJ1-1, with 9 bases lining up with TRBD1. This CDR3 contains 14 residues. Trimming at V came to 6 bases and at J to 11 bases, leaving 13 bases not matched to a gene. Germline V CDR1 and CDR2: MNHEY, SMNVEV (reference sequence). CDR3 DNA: TGTGCCAGCAGGACAGGGGGGTCAGGGCGGGACGCTTTCTTT. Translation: CASRTGGSGRDAFF.

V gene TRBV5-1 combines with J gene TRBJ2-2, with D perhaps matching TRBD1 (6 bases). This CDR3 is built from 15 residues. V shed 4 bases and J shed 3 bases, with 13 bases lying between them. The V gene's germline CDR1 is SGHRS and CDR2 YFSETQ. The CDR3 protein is CASSQGGPHTGELFF. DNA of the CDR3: TGCGCCAGCAGCCAAGGGGGACCACACACCGGGGAGCTGTTTTTT.

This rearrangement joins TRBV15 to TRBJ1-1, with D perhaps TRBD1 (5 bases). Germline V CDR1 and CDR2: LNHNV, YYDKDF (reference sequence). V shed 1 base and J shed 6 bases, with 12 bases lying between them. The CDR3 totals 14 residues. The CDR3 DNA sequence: TGTGCCACCAGCAGAGTCGGCGGGGCGCCTGAAGCTTTCTTT. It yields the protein CATSRVGGAPEAFF. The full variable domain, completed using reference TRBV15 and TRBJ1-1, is DAMVIQNPRYQVTQFGKPVTLSCSQTLNHNVMYWYQQKSSQAPKLLFHYYDKDFNNEADTPDNFQSRRPNTSFCFLDIRSPGLGDTAMYLCATSRVGGAPEAFFGQGTRLTVV.

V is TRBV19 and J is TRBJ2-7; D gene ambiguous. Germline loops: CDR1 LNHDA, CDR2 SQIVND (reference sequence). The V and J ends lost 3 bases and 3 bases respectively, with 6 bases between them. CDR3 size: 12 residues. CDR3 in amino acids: CASSMGVYEQYF. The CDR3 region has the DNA TGTGCCAGTAGTATGGGCGTCTACGAGCAGTACTTC.

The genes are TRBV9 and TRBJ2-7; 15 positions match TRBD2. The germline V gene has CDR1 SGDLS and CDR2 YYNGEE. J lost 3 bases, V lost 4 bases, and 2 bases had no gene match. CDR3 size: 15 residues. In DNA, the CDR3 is TGTGCCAGCAGCACGGGACTAGCGGGGGGCTACGAGCAGTACTTC. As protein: CASSTGLAGGYEQYF.

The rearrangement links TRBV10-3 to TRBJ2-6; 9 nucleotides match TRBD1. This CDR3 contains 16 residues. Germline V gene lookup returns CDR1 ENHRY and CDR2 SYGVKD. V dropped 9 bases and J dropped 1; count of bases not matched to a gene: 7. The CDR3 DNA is TGTGCCATTTTACAGGGGGCTGGGTCTGGGGCCAACGTCCTGACTTTC. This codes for CAILQGAGSGANVLTF.

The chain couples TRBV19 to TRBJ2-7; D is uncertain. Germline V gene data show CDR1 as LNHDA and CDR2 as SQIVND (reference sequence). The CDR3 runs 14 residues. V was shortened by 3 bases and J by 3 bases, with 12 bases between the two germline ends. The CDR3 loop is CASSIGNPHYEQYF. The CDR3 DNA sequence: TGTGCCAGTAGTATCGGTAACCCCCACTACGAGCAGTACTTC.

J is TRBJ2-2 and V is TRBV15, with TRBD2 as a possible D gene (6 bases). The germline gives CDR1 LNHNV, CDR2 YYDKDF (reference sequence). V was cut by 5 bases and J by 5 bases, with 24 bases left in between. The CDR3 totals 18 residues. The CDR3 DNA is TGTGCCACCAGCGGACGCAGACACCATCGGGGGAGGACCGGGGAGCTGTTTTTT. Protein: CATSGRRHHRGRTGELFF.

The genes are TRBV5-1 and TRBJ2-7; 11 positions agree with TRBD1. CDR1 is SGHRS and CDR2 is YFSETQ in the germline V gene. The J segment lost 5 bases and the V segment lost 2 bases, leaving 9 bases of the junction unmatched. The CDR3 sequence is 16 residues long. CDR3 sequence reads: CASSLTGTGGGNEQYF. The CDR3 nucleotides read TGCGCCAGCAGCTTAACCGGGACAGGGGGTGGAAACGAGCAGTACTTC.

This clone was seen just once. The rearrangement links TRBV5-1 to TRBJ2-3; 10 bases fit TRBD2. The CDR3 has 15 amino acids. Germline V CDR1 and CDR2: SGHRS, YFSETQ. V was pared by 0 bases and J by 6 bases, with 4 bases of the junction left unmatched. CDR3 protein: CASSLEIAGGDTQYF. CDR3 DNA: TGCGCCAGCAGCTTGGAAATAGCGGGGGGCGATACGCAGTATTTT.

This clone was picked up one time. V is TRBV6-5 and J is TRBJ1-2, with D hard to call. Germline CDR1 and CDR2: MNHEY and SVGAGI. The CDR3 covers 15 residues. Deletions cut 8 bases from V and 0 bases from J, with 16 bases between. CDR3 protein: CASRAPKRANYGYTF. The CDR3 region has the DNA TGTGCCAGCCGCGCCCCAAAGCGAGCTAACTATGGCTACACCTTC.

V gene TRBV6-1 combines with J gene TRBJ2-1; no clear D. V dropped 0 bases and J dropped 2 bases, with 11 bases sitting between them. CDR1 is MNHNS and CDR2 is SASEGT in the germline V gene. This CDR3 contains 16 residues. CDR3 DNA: TGTGCCAGCAGTGAAGCGGGCAGCCCCCCCTACAATGAGCAGTTCTTC. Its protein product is CASSEAGSPPYNEQFF.